This is a list of T cell receptor beta chains from one sample in a study of cytotoxic CD8 clonotypes in ibrutinib-treated CLL. TCRdb's table, derived via immunoSEQ multiplex PCR, lists solely in-frame clones and lacks some. The sample lists about 200,000 clones, roughly three quarters occurring once. The sequencing here drew on PBMCs, taken after 12 months of ibrutinib treatment. These receptor sequences come from a human donor with chronic lymphocytic leukemia. Each CDR3 is given with its conserved first and last residue. The order of the fields is V gene, clone size, D gene, J gene, CDR3 protein, CDR3 DNA. The D gene is left open where the match is weak. Clone size appears in some rows only: once, few, many, or a class for an expanded clone.

TRBV4-1,many,.,TRBJ2-1,CASSQVARLGKFF,TGCGCCAGCAGCCAAGTGGCCAGGTTGGGGAAGTTCTTC
TRBV2,.,.,TRBJ2-1,CASSERLVSYNEQFF,TGTGCCAGCAGTGAACGGCTAGTTTCCTACAATGAGCAGTTCTTC
TRBV7-9,few,.,TRBJ2-6,CASSLAGQISSSGANVLTF,TGTGCCAGCAGCTTAGCGGGCCAGATTTCAAGCTCTGGGGCCAACGTCCTGACTTTC
TRBV28,few,.,TRBJ1-2,CASGGYGYTF,TGTGCCAGCGGGGGCTATGGCTACACCTTC
TRBV5-1,.,.,TRBJ2-1,CASSLALRLNEQFF,TGCGCCAGCAGCTTGGCCCTACGTCTCAATGAGCAGTTCTTC
TRBV2,.,.,TRBJ2-2,CASKGDWTGELFF,TGTGCCAGCAAGGGGGATTGGACCGGGGAGCTGTTTTTT
TRBV11-2,.,TRBD2,TRBJ2-2,CASSLNPPGLAGIGELFF,TGTGCCAGCAGCTTAAACCCCCCGGGACTAGCGGGCATCGGGGAGCTGTTTTTT
TRBV6-1,.,TRBD1,TRBJ2-1,CASRAGQGLPNEQFF,TGTGCCAGCAGGGCAGGACAGGGGCTCCCCAATGAGCAGTTCTTC
TRBV28,few,TRBD1,TRBJ2-7,CASTLTGTEQYF,TGTGCCAGCACCCTGACAGGGACCGAGCAGTACTTC
TRBV4-1,.,.,TRBJ2-4,CASSQVSNIQYF,TGCGCCAGCAGCCAAGTAAGCAACATTCAGTACTTC
TRBV7-3,.,.,TRBJ2-7,CASSLFYEQYF,TGTGCCAGCAGCCTCTTTTACGAGCAGTACTTC
TRBV7-9,.,TRBD2,TRBJ2-3,CASSLAVGLTDTQYF,TGTGCCAGCAGCTTGGCCGTGGGACTAACAGATACGCAGTATTTT
TRBV28,.,.,TRBJ1-2,CASSLQPYGYTF,TGTGCCAGCAGTTTGCAGCCCTATGGCTACACCTTC
TRBV7-3,few,TRBD1,TRBJ1-3,CASSLTDRAGNTIYF,TGTGCCAGCAGCTTAACGGACAGGGCTGGAAACACCATATATTTT
TRBV9,.,.,TRBJ2-1,CASSVGVSNEQFF,TGTGCCAGCAGCGTAGGGGTTAGCAATGAGCAGTTCTTC
TRBV5-1,.,TRBD1,TRBJ2-7,CASTPTGTETYEQYF,TGCGCCAGCACCCCGACCGGGACAGAAACCTACGAGCAGTACTTC
TRBV29-1,few,.,TRBJ1-4,CSVVVLGEKLFF,TGCAGCGTGGTCGTTTTAGGTGAAAAACTGTTTTTT
TRBV30,.,TRBD1,TRBJ1-2,CAWGVRWDRGLPLYGYTF,TGTGCCTGGGGGGTCCGTTGGGACAGGGGGCTTCCCCTCTATGGCTACACCTTC
TRBV18,few,.,TRBJ1-5,CASSPEYSNQPQHF,TGTGCCAGCTCACCAGAGTATAGCAATCAGCCCCAGCATTTT
TRBV5-1,once,TRBD2,TRBJ2-5,CASSAFGTSGSETQYF,TGCGCCAGCAGCGCCTTTGGGACTAGCGGGAGTGAGACCCAGTACTTC
TRBV10-3,.,TRBD1,TRBJ2-1,CAISEVGQGAPDEQFF,TGTGCCATCAGTGAAGTGGGACAGGGGGCGCCGGATGAGCAGTTCTTC
TRBV29-1,.,.,TRBJ2-7,CSVSQETGTYEQYF,TGCAGCGTTAGTCAGGAGACTGGCACCTACGAGCAGTACTTC
TRBV2,few,.,TRBJ1-6,CASSEAGRGSHF,TGTGCCAGCAGTGAAGCAGGGAGGGGAAGCCACTTT
TRBV7-9,.,.,TRBJ1-1,CASSSYNQGRTEAFF,TGTGCCAGCAGCTCTTATAATCAGGGACGGACTGAAGCTTTCTTT
TRBV5-1,.,.,TRBJ1-1,CASSLEGLDTEAFF,TGCGCCAGCAGCTTGGAAGGGCTTGACACTGAAGCTTTCTTT
TRBV4-1,.,TRBD2,TRBJ2-2,CASSQASGPNTGELFF,TGCGCCAGCAGCCAGGCTAGCGGGCCTAACACCGGGGAGCTGTTTTTT
TRBV9,.,.,TRBJ2-2,CASSVAEWADTGELFF,TGTGCCAGCAGCGTAGCAGAGTGGGCGGACACCGGGGAGCTGTTTTTT
TRBV5-1,.,.,TRBJ1-1,CASSYGNTEAFF,TGCGCCAGCAGTTACGGGAACACTGAAGCTTTCTTT